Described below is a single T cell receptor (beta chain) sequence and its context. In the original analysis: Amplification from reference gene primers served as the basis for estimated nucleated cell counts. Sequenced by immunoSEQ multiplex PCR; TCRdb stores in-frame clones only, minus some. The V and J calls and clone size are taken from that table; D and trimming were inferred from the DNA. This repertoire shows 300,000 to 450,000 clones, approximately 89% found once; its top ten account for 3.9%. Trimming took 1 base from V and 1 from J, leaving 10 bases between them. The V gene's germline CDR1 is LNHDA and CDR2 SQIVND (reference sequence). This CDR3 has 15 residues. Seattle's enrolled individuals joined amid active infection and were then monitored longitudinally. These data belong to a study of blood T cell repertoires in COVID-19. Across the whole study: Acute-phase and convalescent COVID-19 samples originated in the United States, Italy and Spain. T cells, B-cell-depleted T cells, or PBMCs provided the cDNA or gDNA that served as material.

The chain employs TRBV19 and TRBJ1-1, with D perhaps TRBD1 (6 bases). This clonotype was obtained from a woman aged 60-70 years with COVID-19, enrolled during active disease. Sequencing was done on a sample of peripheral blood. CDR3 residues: CASSIVGRGNTEAFF. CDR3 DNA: TGTGCCAGTAGTATAGTGGGCAGGGGGAACACTGAAGCTTTCTTT.